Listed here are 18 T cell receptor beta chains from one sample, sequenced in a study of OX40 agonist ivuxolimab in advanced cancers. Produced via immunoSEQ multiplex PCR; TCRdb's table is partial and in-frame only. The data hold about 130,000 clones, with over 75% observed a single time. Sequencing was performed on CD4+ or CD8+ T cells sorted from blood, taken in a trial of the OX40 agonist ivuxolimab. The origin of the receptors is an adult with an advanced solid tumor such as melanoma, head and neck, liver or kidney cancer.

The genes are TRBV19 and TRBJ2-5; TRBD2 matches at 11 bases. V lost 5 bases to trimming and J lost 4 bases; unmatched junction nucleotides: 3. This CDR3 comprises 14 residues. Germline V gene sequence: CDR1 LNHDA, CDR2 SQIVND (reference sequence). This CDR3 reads CASSLLAGVETQYF. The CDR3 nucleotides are TGTGCCAGTAGTCTACTAGCGGGAGTAGAGACCCAGTACTTC.

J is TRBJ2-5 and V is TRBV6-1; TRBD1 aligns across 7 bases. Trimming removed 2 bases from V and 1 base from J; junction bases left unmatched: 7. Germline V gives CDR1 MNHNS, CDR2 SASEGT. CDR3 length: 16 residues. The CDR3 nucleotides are TGTGCCAGCAGTGAAATGACAGGGAATCTCCAAGAGACCCAGTACTTC. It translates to CASSEMTGNLQETQYF.

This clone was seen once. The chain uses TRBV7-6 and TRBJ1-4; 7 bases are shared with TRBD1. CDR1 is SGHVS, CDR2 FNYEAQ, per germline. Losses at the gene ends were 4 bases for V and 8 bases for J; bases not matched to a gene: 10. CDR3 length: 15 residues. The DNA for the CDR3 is TGTGCCAGCAGCTCCAGACAGGGCCCCACCGAAAAACTGTTTTTT. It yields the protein CASSSRQGPTEKLFF.

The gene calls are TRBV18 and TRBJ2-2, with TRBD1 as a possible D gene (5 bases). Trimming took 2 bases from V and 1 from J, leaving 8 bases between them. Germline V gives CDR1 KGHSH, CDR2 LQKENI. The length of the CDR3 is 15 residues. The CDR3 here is CASSPNQGNTGELFF. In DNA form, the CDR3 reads TGTGCCAGCTCACCAAACCAGGGGAACACCGGGGAGCTGTTTTTT. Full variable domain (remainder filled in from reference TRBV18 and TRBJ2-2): NAGVMQNPRHLVRRRGQEARLRCSPMKGHSHVYWYRQLPEEGLKFMVYLQKENIIDESGMPKERFSAEFPKEGPSILRIQQVVRGDSAAYFCASSPNQGNTGELFFGEGSRLTVL.

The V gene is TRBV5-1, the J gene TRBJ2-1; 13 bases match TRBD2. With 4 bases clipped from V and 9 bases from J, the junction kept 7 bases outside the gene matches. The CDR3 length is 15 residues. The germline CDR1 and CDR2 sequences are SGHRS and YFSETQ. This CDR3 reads CASSPGLAGVGEQFF. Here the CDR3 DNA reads TGCGCCAGCAGCCCCGGACTAGCGGGAGTGGGTGAGCAGTTCTTC.

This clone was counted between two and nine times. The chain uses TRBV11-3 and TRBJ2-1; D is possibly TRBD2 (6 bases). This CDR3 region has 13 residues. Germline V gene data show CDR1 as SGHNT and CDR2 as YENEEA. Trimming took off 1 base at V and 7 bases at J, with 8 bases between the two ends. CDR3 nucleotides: TGTGCCAGCAGCTTAGCAGGGAGGAATGAGCAGTTCTTC. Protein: CASSLAGRNEQFF.

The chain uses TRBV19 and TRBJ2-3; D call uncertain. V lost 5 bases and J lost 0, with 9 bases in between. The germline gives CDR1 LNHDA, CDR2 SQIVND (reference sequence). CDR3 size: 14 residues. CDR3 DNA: TGTGCCAGTAGTTTCACGGATAGCACAGATACGCAGTATTTT. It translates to CASSFTDSTDTQYF.

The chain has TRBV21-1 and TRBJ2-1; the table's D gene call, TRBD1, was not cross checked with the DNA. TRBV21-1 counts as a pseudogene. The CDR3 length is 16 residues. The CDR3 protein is CASSKEEQGIYNEQFF. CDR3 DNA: TGTGCCAGCAGCAAAGAGGAACAGGGGATCTACAATGAGCAGTTCTTC.

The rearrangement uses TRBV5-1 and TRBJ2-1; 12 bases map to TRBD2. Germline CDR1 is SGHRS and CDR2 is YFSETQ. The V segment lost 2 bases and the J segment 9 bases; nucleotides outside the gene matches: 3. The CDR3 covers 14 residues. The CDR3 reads CASSLPGLAGEQFF. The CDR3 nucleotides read TGCGCCAGCAGCTTACCGGGACTAGCGGGTGAGCAGTTCTTC.

CDR3 region: CASTTAPQYGYTF. In DNA, the CDR3 is TGTGCCAGCACGACCGCGCCTCAATATGGCTACACCTTC. The V call is TRBV7-8, the J call TRBJ1-2; D unclear. Germline CDR1 SGHVS, CDR2 FQNEAQ. This CDR3 has 13 amino acids. V lost 7 bases to trimming and J lost 5 bases, with 14 bases between them.

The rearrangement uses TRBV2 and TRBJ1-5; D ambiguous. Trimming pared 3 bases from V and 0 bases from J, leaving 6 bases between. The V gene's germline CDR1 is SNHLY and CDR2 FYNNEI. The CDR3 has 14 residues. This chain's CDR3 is CASSEGSSNQPQHF. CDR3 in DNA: TGTGCCAGCAGTGAGGGTAGTAGCAATCAGCCCCAGCATTTT. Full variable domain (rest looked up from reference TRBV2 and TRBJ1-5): EPEVTQTPSHQVTQMGQEVILRCVPISNHLYFYWYRQILGQKVEFLVSFYNNEISEKSEIFDDQFSVERPDGSNFTLKIRSTKLEDSAMYFCASSEGSSNQPQHFGDGTRLSIL.

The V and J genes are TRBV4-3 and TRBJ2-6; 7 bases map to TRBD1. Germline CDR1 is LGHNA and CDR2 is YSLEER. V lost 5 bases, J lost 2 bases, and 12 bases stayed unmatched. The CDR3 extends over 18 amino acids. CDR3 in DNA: TGCGCCAGCAGCGCTCCCGGGACAGTAAGAGCTGGGGCCAACGTCCTGACTTTC. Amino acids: CASSAPGTVRAGANVLTF.

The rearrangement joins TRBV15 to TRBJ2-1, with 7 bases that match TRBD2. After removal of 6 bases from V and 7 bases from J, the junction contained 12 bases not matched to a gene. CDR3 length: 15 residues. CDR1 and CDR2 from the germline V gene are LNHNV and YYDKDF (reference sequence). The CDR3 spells CATSSLSGTANEQFF. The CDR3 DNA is TGTGCCACCAGTTCCCTAAGCGGGACGGCAAATGAGCAGTTCTTC.

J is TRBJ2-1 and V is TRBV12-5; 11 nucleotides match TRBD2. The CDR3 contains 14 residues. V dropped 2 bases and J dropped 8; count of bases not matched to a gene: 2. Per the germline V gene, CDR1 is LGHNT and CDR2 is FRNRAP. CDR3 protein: CASGLSSGRYEQFF. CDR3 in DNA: TGTGCTAGTGGTTTGTCTAGCGGGAGGTATGAGCAGTTCTTC.

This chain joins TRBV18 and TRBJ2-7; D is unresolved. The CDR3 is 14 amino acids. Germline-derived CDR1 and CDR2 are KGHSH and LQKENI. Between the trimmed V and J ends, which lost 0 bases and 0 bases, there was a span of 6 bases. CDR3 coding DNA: TGTGCCAGCTCACCACCGCTTAGCTCCTACGAGCAGTACTTC. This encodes CASSPPLSSYEQYF.

The CDR3 DNA is TGTGCCAGCATATCCGGAGGACTCGGACAAGAGACCCAGTACTTC. This encodes CASISGGLGQETQYF. The gene calls are TRBV6-1 and TRBJ2-5; D possibly corresponds to TRBD2 (5 bases). Trimming stripped 7 bases from V and 2 bases from J, with 17 bases between. Germline-derived CDR1 and CDR2 are MNHNS and SASEGT. The CDR3 covers 15 residues.

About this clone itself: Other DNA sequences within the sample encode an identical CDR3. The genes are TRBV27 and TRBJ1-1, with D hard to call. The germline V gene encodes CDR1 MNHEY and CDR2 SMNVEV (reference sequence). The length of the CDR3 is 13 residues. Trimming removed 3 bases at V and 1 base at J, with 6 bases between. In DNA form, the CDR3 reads TGTGCCAGCAGTTTGCAACCGAACACTGAAGCTTTCTTT. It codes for CASSLQPNTEAFF.

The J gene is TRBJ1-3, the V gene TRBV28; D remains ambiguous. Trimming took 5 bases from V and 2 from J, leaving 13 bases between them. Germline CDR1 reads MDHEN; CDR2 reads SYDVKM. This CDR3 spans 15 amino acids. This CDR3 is CASSLDLTTGNTIYF. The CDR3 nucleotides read TGTGCCAGCAGTCTGGACTTAACGACTGGAAACACCATATATTTT. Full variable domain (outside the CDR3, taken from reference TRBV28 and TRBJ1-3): DVKVTQSSRYLVKRTGEKVFLECVQDMDHENMFWYRQDPGLGLRLIYFSYDVKMKEKGDIPEGYSVSREKKERFSLILESASTNQTSMYLCASSLDLTTGNTIYFGEGSWLTVV.